A selection of T cell receptor beta chains follows, all from one sample in a study of blood T cell repertoires in COVID-19. Repertoires were generated with immunoSEQ multiplex PCR, while TCRdb's copy carries only in-frame clones and drops some. The sample shows over 200,000 clones, 84% of them seen only once. Specimen: PBMCs or T cells enriched from blood (not recorded which). These receptors all stem from a woman aged 35 to 49 who had recovered from COVID-19. CDR3s include the opening cysteine and the closing phenylalanine or tryptophan. The order of the fields is CDR3 protein, CDR3 DNA, clone size, J gene, D gene, CDR3 length, V gene. The D gene is left open where the match is weak. The listing skips clone size in some rows; elsewhere it reads once, few, many or a size class.

CDR3: CASSLAEEYYGYTF
DNA: TGTGCCAGCAGCTTAGCGGAGGAGTACTATGGCTACACCTTC
size: few
J: TRBJ1-2
D: .
length: 14
V: TRBV7-8

CDR3: CATIGEFYEQYF
DNA: TGTGCCACCATTGGGGAGTTCTACGAGCAGTACTTC
size: once
J: TRBJ2-7
D: .
length: 12
V: TRBV19

CDR3: CASSRPGQINYGYTF
DNA: TGTGCCAGCAGCCGCCCCGGACAGATTAACTATGGCTACACCTTC
size: .
J: TRBJ1-2
D: .
length: 15
V: TRBV11-2

CDR3: CASSFPGQKGAFF
DNA: TGCGCCAGCAGCTTTCCGGGACAGAAGGGAGCTTTCTTT
size: .
J: TRBJ1-1
D: TRBD1
length: 13
V: TRBV5-1

CDR3: CASTSGTKTQYF
DNA: TGTGCCAGCACTAGCGGGACAAAGACCCAGTACTTC
size: once
J: TRBJ2-5
D: TRBD2
length: 12
V: TRBV6-5

CDR3: CAWRGSMNEKLFF
DNA: TGTGCCTGGAGGGGCAGTATGAATGAAAAACTGTTTTTT
size: .
J: TRBJ1-4
D: .
length: 13
V: TRBV30

CDR3: CASSLGSTLAGGFYEQYF
DNA: TGTGCCAGCAGCTTGGGATCCACCTTAGCGGGAGGGTTCTACGAGCAGTACTTC
size: .
J: TRBJ2-7
D: TRBD2
length: 18
V: TRBV5-4

CDR3: CASSSLGRVEKADTQYF
DNA: TGTGCCAGCAGCAGCCTCGGGAGGGTGGAGAAAGCAGATACGCAGTATTTT
size: .
J: TRBJ2-3
D: TRBD2
length: 17
V: TRBV7-9

CDR3: CASSFSRGDGQPQHF
DNA: TGTGCCAGCAGCTTTAGCAGGGGGGACGGTCAGCCCCAGCATTTT
size: .
J: TRBJ1-5
D: TRBD1
length: 15
V: TRBV5-5

CDR3: CASSIDREDEQYF
DNA: TGTGCCAGTAGTATCGACAGGGAGGACGAGCAGTACTTC
size: .
J: TRBJ2-7
D: .
length: 13
V: TRBV19

CDR3: CASSPLAGTQYF
DNA: TGTGCCAGCAGCCCACTAGCGGGCACGCAGTATTTT
size: once
J: TRBJ2-3
D: TRBD2
length: 12
V: TRBV11-3

CDR3: CASSFGPSEAFF
DNA: TGTGCCAGCAGCTTTGGGCCCAGTGAAGCTTTCTTT
size: once
J: TRBJ1-1
D: .
length: 12
V: TRBV5-5

CDR3: CASSLSRGGLALSYTF
DNA: TGTGCCAGCAGTTTATCCAGGGGCGGTCTAGCACTCAGCTACACCTTC
size: once
J: TRBJ1-2
D: .
length: 16
V: TRBV28

CDR3: CASRQGSTGELFF
DNA: TGTGCCAGTAGACAGGGGAGCACCGGGGAGCTGTTTTTT
size: few
J: TRBJ2-2
D: TRBD1
length: 13
V: TRBV19

CDR3: CASQGTAAQETQYF
DNA: TGTGCCAGCCAAGGGACAGCCGCGCAAGAGACCCAGTACTTC
size: .
J: TRBJ2-5
D: TRBD1
length: 14
V: TRBV18

CDR3: CASSGGSGFSYNEQFF
DNA: TGTGCCAGCAGCGGGGGTAGCGGGTTCTCCTACAATGAGCAGTTCTTC
size: .
J: TRBJ2-1
D: TRBD2
length: 16
V: TRBV9

CDR3: CAWGAGVEGGDTQYF
DNA: TGTGCCTGGGGGGCGGGAGTCGAAGGAGGTGATACGCAGTATTTT
size: .
J: TRBJ2-3
D: TRBD2
length: 15
V: TRBV30

CDR3: CASSEGRGGQPQHF
DNA: TGTGCCAGCAGTGAGGGACGCGGGGGTCAGCCCCAGCATTTT
size: .
J: TRBJ1-5
D: .
length: 14
V: TRBV25-1

CDR3: CASSPSMGGRKADTQYF
DNA: TGTGCCAGCAGCCCATCTATGGGCGGGAGGAAGGCAGATACGCAGTATTTT
size: once
J: TRBJ2-3
D: TRBD2
length: 17
V: TRBV7-8

CDR3: CASGLVLTGGTDTQYF
DNA: TGTGCTAGTGGTTTGGTACTAACAGGGGGAACGGATACGCAGTATTTT
size: .
J: TRBJ2-3
D: TRBD1
length: 16
V: TRBV12-5

CDR3: CASSERETYEQYF
DNA: TGTGCCAGCAGTGAAAGAGAAACCTACGAGCAGTACTTC
size: .
J: TRBJ2-7
D: .
length: 13
V: TRBV2

CDR3: CASSLVRSGRDYTDTQYF
DNA: TGTGCCAGCAGCTTAGTCCGTAGCGGGAGGGATTACACAGATACGCAGTATTTT
size: .
J: TRBJ2-3
D: TRBD2
length: 18
V: TRBV11-3

CDR3: CASKEGPGGTEAFF
DNA: TGTGCCAGTAAGGAGGGCCCGGGAGGGACTGAAGCTTTCTTT
size: .
J: TRBJ1-1
D: .
length: 14
V: TRBV19

CDR3: CAWSANRGREAFF
DNA: TGTGCCTGGAGTGCTAACAGGGGAAGGGAAGCTTTCTTT
size: .
J: TRBJ1-1
D: TRBD1
length: 13
V: TRBV30

CDR3: CASSLRTGPYEQYF
DNA: TGCGCCAGCAGCTTGAGGACAGGTCCCTACGAGCAGTACTTC
size: .
J: TRBJ2-7
D: TRBD1
length: 14
V: TRBV5-1

CDR3: CAWSVYGQGATGYTF
DNA: TGTGCCTGGAGTGTATACGGGCAGGGGGCGACCGGCTACACCTTC
size: .
J: TRBJ1-2
D: TRBD1
length: 15
V: TRBV30

CDR3: CAISGGTSGTPNTGELFF
DNA: TGTGCCATCAGTGGGGGGACTAGCGGGACCCCGAACACCGGGGAGCTGTTTTTT
size: .
J: TRBJ2-2
D: TRBD2
length: 18
V: TRBV10-3

CDR3: CASSLGGKFYEQYF
DNA: TGTGCCAGCAGTTTGGGAGGAAAGTTCTACGAGCAGTACTTC
size: .
J: TRBJ2-7
D: .
length: 14
V: TRBV27

CDR3: CASSVKGQEAGNTIYF
DNA: TGTGCCAGCAGCGTAAAAGGTCAGGAGGCTGGAAACACCATATATTTT
size: .
J: TRBJ1-3
D: .
length: 16
V: TRBV9

CDR3: CAWSVGAGVTETQYF
DNA: TGTGCCTGGAGTGTGGGGGCGGGAGTAACTGAGACCCAGTACTTC
size: once
J: TRBJ2-5
D: .
length: 15
V: TRBV30

CDR3: CASSNDRGPGVSNEKLFF
DNA: TGTGCCAGCAGCAACGACAGGGGGCCTGGGGTCTCCAATGAAAAACTGTTTTTT
size: .
J: TRBJ1-4
D: TRBD1
length: 18
V: TRBV7-9

CDR3: CAIGGLAGTSYNEQFF
DNA: TGTGCCATCGGGGGGCTAGCGGGGACCTCCTACAATGAGCAGTTCTTC
size: .
J: TRBJ2-1
D: TRBD2
length: 16
V: TRBV10-3

CDR3: CASTETRLKEVETQYF
DNA: TGTGCCAGCACCGAGACACGGCTAAAGGAGGTTGAGACCCAGTACTTC
size: .
J: TRBJ2-5
D: .
length: 16
V: TRBV7-9

CDR3: CASERDSRTDTQYF
DNA: TGTGCCAGCGAAAGGGACAGTCGCACAGATACGCAGTATTTT
size: .
J: TRBJ2-3
D: TRBD1
length: 14
V: TRBV5-6

CDR3: CASRSTGGVYEQYF
DNA: TGTGCCAGCAGATCGACAGGGGGCGTGTACGAGCAGTACTTC
size: .
J: TRBJ2-7
D: TRBD1
length: 14
V: TRBV28

CDR3: CASSFSRTGELFF
DNA: TGTGCCAGCAGCTTCTCGCGAACCGGGGAGCTGTTTTTT
size: .
J: TRBJ2-2
D: .
length: 13
V: TRBV5-4

CDR3: CASSLAPADTQYF
DNA: TGTGCCAGCAGCTTAGCGCCAGCAGATACGCAGTATTTT
size: .
J: TRBJ2-3
D: .
length: 13
V: TRBV7-8

CDR3: CASSRLAGARVSQYF
DNA: TGTGCCAGCAGTCGACTAGCGGGAGCACGGGTCTCGCAGTATTTT
size: .
J: TRBJ2-3
D: TRBD2
length: 15
V: TRBV27

CDR3: CASSLDGDSPLHF
DNA: TGTGCCAGCAGCTTAGACGGAGATTCACCCCTCCACTTT
size: .
J: TRBJ1-6
D: .
length: 13
V: TRBV11-3

CDR3: CASSWYGGQGGYGYTF
DNA: TGTGCCAGCAGCTGGTACGGGGGACAGGGTGGCTATGGCTACACCTTC
size: .
J: TRBJ1-2
D: TRBD1
length: 16
V: TRBV11-2

CDR3: CASSEPAGRTYNEQFF
DNA: TGTGCCAGCAGTGAACCGGCGGGAAGGACCTACAATGAGCAGTTCTTC
size: .
J: TRBJ2-1
D: .
length: 16
V: TRBV6-1

CDR3: CASIREGGSGNTIYF
DNA: TGTGCCAGCATACGAGAGGGAGGCTCTGGAAACACCATATATTTT
size: .
J: TRBJ1-3
D: .
length: 15
V: TRBV6-5

CDR3: CAWWDKEGGKNGYTF
DNA: TGTGCCTGGTGGGATAAAGAGGGGGGGAAGAATGGCTACACCTTC
size: .
J: TRBJ1-2
D: .
length: 15
V: TRBV30

CDR3: CASTTTGTDTQYF
DNA: TGTGCCAGCACCACGACAGGCACAGATACGCAGTATTTT
size: .
J: TRBJ2-3
D: .
length: 13
V: TRBV5-4

CDR3: CASSQSGTGIETQYF
DNA: TGCGCCAGCAGCCAATCCGGGACAGGGATAGAGACCCAGTACTTC
size: .
J: TRBJ2-5
D: TRBD1
length: 15
V: TRBV5-1

CDR3: CASSFFSGNTIYF
DNA: TGTGCCAGCAGTTTCTTTTCTGGAAACACCATATATTTT
size: few
J: TRBJ1-3
D: .
length: 13
V: TRBV28

CDR3: CASSVEGEGDEQYF
DNA: TGTGCCAGCAGCGTAGAAGGGGAGGGGGACGAGCAGTACTTC
size: .
J: TRBJ2-7
D: .
length: 14
V: TRBV9

CDR3: CASSGLTGTGKKGGYTF
DNA: TGTGCCAGCTCCGGGTTGACCGGGACAGGGAAAAAAGGTGGCTACACCTTC
size: once
J: TRBJ1-2
D: TRBD1
length: 17
V: TRBV18

CDR3: CAISETSVSYNEQFF
DNA: TGTGCCATCAGTGAGACTAGCGTCTCCTACAATGAGCAGTTCTTC
size: .
J: TRBJ2-1
D: TRBD2
length: 15
V: TRBV10-3

CDR3: CASSTWTGVDQPQHF
DNA: TGTGCCAGCAGCACTTGGACAGGGGTGGATCAGCCCCAGCATTTT
size: once
J: TRBJ1-5
D: TRBD1
length: 15
V: TRBV7-2